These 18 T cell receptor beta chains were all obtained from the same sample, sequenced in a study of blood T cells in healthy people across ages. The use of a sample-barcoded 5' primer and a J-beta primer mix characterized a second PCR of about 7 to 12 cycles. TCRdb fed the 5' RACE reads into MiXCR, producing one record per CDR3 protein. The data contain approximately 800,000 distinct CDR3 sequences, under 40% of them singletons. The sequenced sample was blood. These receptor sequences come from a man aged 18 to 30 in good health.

This CDR3 reads CASSLLGIQETQYF. DNA for the CDR3: TGTGCCAGCAGTTTATTGGGCATCCAAGAGACCCAGTACTTC. V usage is TRBV12-3 or TRBV12-4 and J usage is TRBJ2-5; the D is unclear. The CDR3 sequence is 14 residues long. V lost 2 bases, J lost 1 base, and 8 bases lay in between.

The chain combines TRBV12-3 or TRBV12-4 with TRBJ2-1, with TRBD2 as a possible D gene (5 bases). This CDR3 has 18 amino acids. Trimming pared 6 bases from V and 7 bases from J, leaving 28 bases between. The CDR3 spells CASRSGLPSLSLGNEQFF. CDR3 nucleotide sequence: TGTGCCAGCAGAAGCGGCCTCCCAAGCCTCTCCCTTGGAAATGAGCAGTTCTTC.

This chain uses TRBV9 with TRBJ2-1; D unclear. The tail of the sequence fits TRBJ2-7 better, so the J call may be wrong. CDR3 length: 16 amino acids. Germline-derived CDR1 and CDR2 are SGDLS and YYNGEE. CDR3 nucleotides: TGTGCCAGCAGCGTAGTGGGCAGGTCGACCTACAATGAGCAGTACTTC. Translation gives CASSVVGRSTYNEQYF.

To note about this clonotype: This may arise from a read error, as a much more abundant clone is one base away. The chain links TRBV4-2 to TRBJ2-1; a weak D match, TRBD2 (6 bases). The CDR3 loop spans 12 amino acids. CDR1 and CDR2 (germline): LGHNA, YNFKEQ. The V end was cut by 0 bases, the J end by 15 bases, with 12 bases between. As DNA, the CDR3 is TGTGCCAGCAGCCAAGAGGGACTTCAGGGGTTCTTC. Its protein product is CASSQEGLQGFF.

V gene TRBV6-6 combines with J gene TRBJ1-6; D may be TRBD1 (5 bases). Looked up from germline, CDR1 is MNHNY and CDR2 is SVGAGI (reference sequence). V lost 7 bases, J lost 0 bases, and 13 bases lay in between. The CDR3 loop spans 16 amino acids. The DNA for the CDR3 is TGTGCCAGCACCTTACAGGAAAGCTCCTATAATTCACCCCTCCACTTT. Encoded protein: CASTLQESSYNSPLHF.

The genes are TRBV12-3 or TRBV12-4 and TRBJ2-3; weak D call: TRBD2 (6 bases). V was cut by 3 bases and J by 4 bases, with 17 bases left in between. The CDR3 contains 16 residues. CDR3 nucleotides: TGTGCCAGCAGTTTTTCCGCGGACTATGCTCCAGATACGCAGTATTTT. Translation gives CASSFSADYAPDTQYF.

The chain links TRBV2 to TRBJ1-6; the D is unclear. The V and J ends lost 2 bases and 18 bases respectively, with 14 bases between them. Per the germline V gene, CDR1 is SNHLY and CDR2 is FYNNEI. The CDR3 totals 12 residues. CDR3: CASSESRRSPHF. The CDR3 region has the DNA TGTGCCAGCAGTGAATCGCGAAGGTCTCCCCACTTT.

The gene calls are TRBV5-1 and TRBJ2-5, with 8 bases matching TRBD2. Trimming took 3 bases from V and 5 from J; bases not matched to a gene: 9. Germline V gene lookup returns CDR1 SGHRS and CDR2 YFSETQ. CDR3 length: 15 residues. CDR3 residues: CASSSGGEALETQYF. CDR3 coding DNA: TGCGCCAGCAGCTCCGGGGGGGAAGCTTTGGAGACCCAGTACTTC.

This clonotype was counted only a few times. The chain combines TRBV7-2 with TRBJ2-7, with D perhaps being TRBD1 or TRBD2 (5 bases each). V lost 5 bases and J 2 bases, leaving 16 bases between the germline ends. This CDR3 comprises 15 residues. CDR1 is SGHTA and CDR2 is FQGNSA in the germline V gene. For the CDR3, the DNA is TGTGCCAGCAGCACGATACCGGGACGGGCCTACGAGCAGTACTTC. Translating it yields CASSTIPGRAYEQYF.

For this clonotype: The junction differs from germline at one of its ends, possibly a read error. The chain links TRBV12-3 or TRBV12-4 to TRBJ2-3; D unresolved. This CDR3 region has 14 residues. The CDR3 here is CASTSSVSTDMQYF. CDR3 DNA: TGTGCCAGCACTTCGTCGGTTAGCACAGATATGCAGTATTTT.

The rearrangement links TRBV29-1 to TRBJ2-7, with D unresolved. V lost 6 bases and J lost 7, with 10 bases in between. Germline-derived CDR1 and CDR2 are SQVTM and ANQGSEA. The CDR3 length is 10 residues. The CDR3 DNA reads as TGCAGCGTGGACGTGAATGAGCAGTACTTC. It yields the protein CSVDVNEQYF.

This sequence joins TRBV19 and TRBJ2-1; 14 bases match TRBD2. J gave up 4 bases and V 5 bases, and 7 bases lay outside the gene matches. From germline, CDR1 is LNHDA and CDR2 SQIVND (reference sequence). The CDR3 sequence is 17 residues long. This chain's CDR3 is CASSQRLAGGPYNEQFF. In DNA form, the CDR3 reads TGTGCCAGTAGTCAGCGACTAGCGGGGGGGCCGTACAATGAGCAGTTCTTC.

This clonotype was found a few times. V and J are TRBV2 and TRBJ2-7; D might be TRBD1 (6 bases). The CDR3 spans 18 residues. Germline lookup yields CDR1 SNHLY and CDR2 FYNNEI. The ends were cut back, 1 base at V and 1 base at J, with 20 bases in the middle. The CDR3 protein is CASSEGAPGHPISYEQYF. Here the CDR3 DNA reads TGTGCCAGCAGTGAAGGGGCACCGGGACACCCCATATCCTACGAGCAGTACTTC.

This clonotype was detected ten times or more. The CDR3 sequence: CASSPGASGGYEQYF. The CDR3 coding sequence is TGTGCCAGCAGCCCAGGAGCTAGCGGGGGATACGAGCAGTACTTC. The V call is TRBV3-1, the J call TRBJ2-7; the match to TRBD2 covers 10 bases. The CDR3 contains 15 residues. Trimming removed 4 bases from V and 4 bases from J; junction bases left unmatched: 7. Germline V lookup: CDR1 LGHDT, CDR2 YNNKEL (reference sequence).

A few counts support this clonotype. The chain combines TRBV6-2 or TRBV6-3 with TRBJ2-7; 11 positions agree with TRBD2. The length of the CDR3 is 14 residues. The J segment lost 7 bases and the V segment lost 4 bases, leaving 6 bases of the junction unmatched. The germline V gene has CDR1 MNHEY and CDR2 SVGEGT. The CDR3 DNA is TGTGCCAGCAGTTGGACTAGCGGGTACAATGAGCAGTACTTC. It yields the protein CASSWTSGYNEQYF.

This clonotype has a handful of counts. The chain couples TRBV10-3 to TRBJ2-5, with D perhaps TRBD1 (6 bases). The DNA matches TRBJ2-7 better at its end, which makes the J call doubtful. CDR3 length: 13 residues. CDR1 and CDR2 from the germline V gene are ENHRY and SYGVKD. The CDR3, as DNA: TGTGCCATCAGTGCGAAGGACAGTGCCGAGCAGTACTTC. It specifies CAISAKDSAEQYF.

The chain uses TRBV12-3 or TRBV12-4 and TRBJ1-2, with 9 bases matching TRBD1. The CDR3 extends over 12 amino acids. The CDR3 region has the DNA TGTGGGTCCAGTGGACAGGGGATGAGCTACACCTTC. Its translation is CGSSGQGMSYTF.

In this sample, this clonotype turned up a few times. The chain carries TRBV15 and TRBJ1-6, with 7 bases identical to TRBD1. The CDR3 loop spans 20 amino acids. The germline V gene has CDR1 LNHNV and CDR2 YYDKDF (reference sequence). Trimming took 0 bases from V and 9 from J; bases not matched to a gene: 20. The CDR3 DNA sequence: TGTGCCACCAGCAGAGATCGGATTCTTGCAGGGGCAGACAGGGCTTCACCCCTCCACTTT. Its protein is CATSRDRILAGADRASPLHF.